This TCR beta chain derives from a study of Ad26.COV2.S vaccination and SARS-CoV-2 variants. The V end lost 4 bases, the J end lost 3 bases, and 11 bases lay between the germline ends. CDR1 is KGHDR, CDR2 SFDVKD, per germline. The CDR3 is 15 residues long. Here immunoSEQ multiplex PCR was the method, and the copy in TCRdb shows in-frame clones only, minus some. Of some 480,000 clones listed, around 90% are singletons. Treatment meaning: around 19 received Ad26.COV2.S at low or high dose, single or two shots; about 5 received placebo; per-sample allocation not given. Sampling happened 63 days after the first vaccine or placebo injection.

The sequencing used peripheral blood, collected in a trial of Ad26.COV2.S vaccine versus placebo. The clonotype was recovered from a person between 18 and 65 years old who received the Ad26.COV2.S COVID-19 vaccine or a placebo. The rearrangement links TRBV24-1 to TRBJ2-2; perhaps D is TRBD1 or TRBD2 (5 bases each). CDR3 bases: TGTGCCACCAGTGAACGAGGGACCTACACCGGGGAGCTGTTTTTT. It is translated as CATSERGTYTGELFF.